The rows below give T cell receptor beta chains drawn from one sample of a study of blood T cell repertoires in COVID-19. Only in-frame clones appear in the TCRdb table, and some are missing; sequencing was by immunoSEQ multiplex PCR. The sample has 55,000 to 75,000 clones, about 80% seen once. Sequenced: peripheral blood. These receptors were taken from a man in his 70s with acute or convalescent COVID-19. The CDR3 runs from the conserved cysteine through the conserved F or W. A D gene is named only where the DNA matches it firmly. Some rows have no size entry. The others give once, few or many, or a class for an expanded clone.

J: TRBJ2-3
V: TRBV19
D: TRBD1
size: -
CDR3: CASSMDRQGVADTQYF
DNA: TGTGCCAGTAGTATGGATCGACAGGGGGTGGCAGATACGCAGTATTTT

J: TRBJ2-1
V: TRBV9
D: TRBD2
size: -
CDR3: CASSEGGLAVVEQFF
DNA: TGTGCCAGCAGCGAGGGGGGACTAGCCGTTGTTGAGCAGTTCTTC

J: TRBJ2-5
V: TRBV6-5
D: -
size: -
CDR3: CASKPELGQETQYF
DNA: TGTGCCAGCAAACCGGAGTTGGGCCAAGAGACCCAGTACTTC

J: TRBJ2-7
V: TRBV19
D: TRBD1
size: -
CDR3: CASSTPVRGTGEQYF
DNA: TGTGCCAGTAGTACCCCGGTGAGGGGGACAGGGGAGCAGTACTTC

J: TRBJ2-2
V: TRBV4-1
D: TRBD2
size: -
CDR3: CASSLPRGTSGSPGELFF
DNA: TGCGCCAGCAGCCTCCCCAGGGGGACTAGCGGGAGTCCCGGGGAGCTGTTTTTT

J: TRBJ2-3
V: TRBV7-9
D: TRBD2
size: -
CDR3: CASTPRLAGEADTQYF
DNA: TGTGCCAGCACTCCCCGACTAGCGGGAGAGGCAGATACGCAGTATTTT

J: TRBJ1-4
V: TRBV19
D: -
size: -
CDR3: CASSSGHEKLFF
DNA: TGTGCCAGTAGTAGTGGACACGAAAAACTGTTTTTT

J: TRBJ2-2
V: TRBV5-1
D: -
size: once
CDR3: CASSSTQGNIGELFF
DNA: TGCGCCAGCAGCTCAACTCAGGGTAACATCGGGGAGCTGTTTTTT

J: TRBJ2-1
V: TRBV4-1
D: -
size: once
CDR3: CASSQRNVGDSGQHPYNEQFF
DNA: TGCGCCAGCAGCCAACGCAACGTCGGGGATTCGGGCCAACACCCATACAATGAGCAGTTCTTC

J: TRBJ2-1
V: TRBV5-1
D: TRBD2
size: -
CDR3: CASRFSAGGNNEQFF
DNA: TGCGCCAGCAGATTCTCAGCGGGGGGTAACAATGAGCAGTTCTTC

J: TRBJ1-6
V: TRBV2
D: -
size: -
CDR3: CANGESSYNSPLHF
DNA: TGTGCCAACGGGGAAAGCTCCTATAATTCACCCCTCCACTTT

J: TRBJ2-7
V: TRBV7-9
D: -
size: -
CDR3: CASSYGRDWKYEQYF
DNA: TGTGCCAGCAGCTACGGACGGGACTGGAAGTACGAGCAGTACTTC

J: TRBJ2-7
V: TRBV28
D: TRBD1
size: -
CDR3: CASSREDRGEQYF
DNA: TGTGCCAGCAGTCGGGAGGACAGGGGCGAGCAGTACTTC

J: TRBJ2-7
V: TRBV6-6
D: -
size: -
CDR3: CASSSPSGSEQYF
DNA: TGTGCCAGCAGTTCCCCTAGTGGGAGCGAGCAGTACTTC

J: TRBJ2-5
V: TRBV10-1
D: TRBD1
size: -
CDR3: CASSEGWGRGFQETQYF
DNA: TGCGCCAGCAGTGAAGGATGGGGCAGGGGGTTCCAAGAGACCCAGTACTTC

J: TRBJ1-2
V: TRBV28
D: TRBD1
size: -
CDR3: CASSGTDYGYTF
DNA: TGTGCCAGCTCCGGGACAGACTATGGCTACACCTTC

J: TRBJ2-3
V: TRBV30
D: -
size: -
CDR3: CARQGSTLPDTQYF
DNA: TGTGCCCGCCAAGGGAGTACCCTCCCAGATACGCAGTATTTT

J: TRBJ2-3
V: TRBV6-2/TRBV6-3
D: -
size: -
CDR3: CASSYTPERPSTDTQYF
DNA: TGTGCCAGCAGTTACACACCGGAGCGGCCTAGCACAGATACGCAGTATTTT

J: TRBJ2-1
V: TRBV13
D: -
size: -
CDR3: CASSPGTSNEQFF
DNA: TGTGCCAGCAGCCCCGGGACAAGCAATGAGCAGTTCTTC

J: TRBJ2-7
V: TRBV5-1
D: TRBD1
size: few
CDR3: CASSLVIGQGEQYF
DNA: TGCGCCAGCAGCTTGGTAATCGGACAGGGCGAGCAGTACTTC

J: TRBJ2-2
V: TRBV6-5
D: -
size: few
CDR3: CASSYSGGSNTGELFF
DNA: TGTGCCAGCAGTTACTCAGGGGGTTCGAACACCGGGGAGCTGTTTTTT

J: TRBJ2-7
V: TRBV6-6
D: TRBD1
size: -
CDR3: CASRSDRVGEQYF
DNA: TGTGCCAGCCGATCGGACAGGGTGGGGGAGCAGTACTTC

J: TRBJ1-1
V: TRBV6-1
D: -
size: -
CDR3: CASSEAGLSEAFF
DNA: TGTGCCAGCAGTGAGGCAGGTCTCTCTGAAGCTTTCTTT

J: TRBJ1-1
V: TRBV2
D: -
size: -
CDR3: CASSEVSQGSRAFF
DNA: TGTGCCAGCAGTGAAGTGAGTCAGGGTAGTAGAGCTTTCTTT

J: TRBJ2-7
V: TRBV24-1
D: -
size: -
CDR3: CATGKGGEYYEQYF
DNA: TGTGCCACCGGAAAAGGGGGGGAGTACTACGAGCAGTACTTC

J: TRBJ1-5
V: TRBV5-6
D: -
size: -
CDR3: CASSALTGIGDQPQHF
DNA: TGTGCCAGCAGCGCTCTCACAGGGATTGGGGATCAGCCCCAGCATTTT

J: TRBJ2-7
V: TRBV7-2
D: TRBD2
size: -
CDR3: CASSFSSGSMYEQYF
DNA: TGTGCCAGCAGCTTTTCTAGCGGGAGTATGTACGAGCAGTACTTC

J: TRBJ2-1
V: TRBV30
D: TRBD2
size: -
CDR3: CACSRRASGKDEQFF
DNA: TGTGCCTGCTCCCGGAGGGCTAGCGGGAAGGATGAGCAGTTCTTC

J: TRBJ2-1
V: TRBV5-6
D: TRBD2
size: -
CDR3: CASSESPSTSGNEQFF
DNA: TGTGCCAGCAGCGAATCCCCTTCGACTAGCGGCAATGAGCAGTTCTTC

J: TRBJ2-7
V: TRBV19
D: -
size: -
CDR3: CASSMRARDIYEQYF
DNA: TGTGCCAGTAGTATGAGGGCCAGGGACATCTACGAGCAGTACTTC

J: TRBJ2-7
V: TRBV23-1
D: -
size: -
CDR3: CASNGAKSLYEQYF
DNA: TGCGCCAGCAATGGGGCGAAGTCCCTCTACGAGCAGTACTTC

J: TRBJ2-7
V: TRBV3-1/TRBV3-2
D: -
size: few
CDR3: CASSQVNTPRSEQYF
DNA: TGTGCCAGCAGCCAAGTGAATACTCCGCGGAGCGAGCAGTACTTC

J: TRBJ2-5
V: TRBV5-1
D: TRBD2
size: -
CDR3: CASSSTTSGGQETQYF
DNA: TGCGCCAGCAGCTCCACGACTAGCGGGGGCCAAGAGACCCAGTACTTC

J: TRBJ2-2
V: TRBV7-9
D: TRBD2
size: -
CDR3: CASKAGGRDTGELFF
DNA: TGTGCCAGCAAAGCGGGAGGGCGGGACACCGGGGAGCTGTTTTTT

J: TRBJ2-7
V: TRBV7-9
D: TRBD1
size: -
CDR3: CASSSVQGQGSWDEQYF
DNA: TGTGCCAGCAGCTCAGTTCAAGGACAGGGTAGTTGGGACGAGCAGTACTTC

J: TRBJ2-7
V: TRBV3-1/TRBV3-2
D: -
size: -
CDR3: CASSRQVRYEQYF
DNA: TGTGCCAGCAGCAGACAGGTTAGGTACGAGCAGTACTTC

J: TRBJ1-4
V: TRBV20-1
D: -
size: once
CDR3: CSASFIDSNEKLFF
DNA: TGCAGTGCTAGTTTCATAGACTCTAATGAAAAACTGTTTTTT

J: TRBJ1-5
V: TRBV30
D: -
size: -
CDR3: CAWSVGQQNQPQHF
DNA: TGTGCCTGGAGTGTAGGACAGCAAAATCAGCCCCAGCATTTT

J: TRBJ2-5
V: TRBV6-6
D: -
size: -
CDR3: CASRAGEETQYF
DNA: TGTGCCAGCAGGGCCGGGGAAGAGACCCAGTACTTC

J: TRBJ2-3
V: TRBV7-3
D: -
size: -
CDR3: CASSPQITDTQYF
DNA: TGTGCCAGCAGCCCCCAGATCACAGATACGCAGTATTTT

J: TRBJ2-3
V: TRBV5-4
D: TRBD1
size: -
CDR3: CAGGQGTDTQYF
DNA: TGTGCTGGGGGACAGGGGACGGATACGCAGTATTTT

J: TRBJ1-1
V: TRBV7-3
D: -
size: -
CDR3: CASSLTPTGMNTEAFF
DNA: TGTGCCAGCAGCTTAACTCCGACAGGAATGAACACTGAAGCTTTCTTT